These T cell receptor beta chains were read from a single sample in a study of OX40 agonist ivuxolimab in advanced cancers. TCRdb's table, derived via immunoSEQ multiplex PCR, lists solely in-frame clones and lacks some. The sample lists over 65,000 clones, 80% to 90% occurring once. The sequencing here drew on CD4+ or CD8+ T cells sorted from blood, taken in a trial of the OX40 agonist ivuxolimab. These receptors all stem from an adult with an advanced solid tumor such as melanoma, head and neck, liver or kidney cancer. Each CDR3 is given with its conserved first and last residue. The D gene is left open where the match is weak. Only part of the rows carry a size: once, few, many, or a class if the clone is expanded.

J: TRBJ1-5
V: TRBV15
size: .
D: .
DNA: TGTGCCACCAGCAGAGAGCCCGGACAGCCCCAGCATTTT
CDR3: CATSREPGQPQHF

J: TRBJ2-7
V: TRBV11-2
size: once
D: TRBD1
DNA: TGTGCCAGCAGCAAAGGGACAGTAAGTTCCTACGAGCAGTACTTC
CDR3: CASSKGTVSSYEQYF

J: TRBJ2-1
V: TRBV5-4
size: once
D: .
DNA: TGTGCCAGCAGTTCCGACGCTGGCCGCCACAATGAGCAGTTCTTC
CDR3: CASSSDAGRHNEQFF

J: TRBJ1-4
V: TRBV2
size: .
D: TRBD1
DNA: TGTGCCAGCAGTCCGACCTGGACAGGGGGCGAAAAACTGTTTTTT
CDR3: CASSPTWTGGEKLFF

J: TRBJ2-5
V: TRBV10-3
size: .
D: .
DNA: TGTGCCATCGCCCCGACCGAAGAGACCCAGTACTTC
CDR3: CAIAPTEETQYF

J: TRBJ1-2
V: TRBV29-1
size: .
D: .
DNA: TGCAGCGTGGCGACAGCGAACTATGGCTACACCTTC
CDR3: CSVATANYGYTF

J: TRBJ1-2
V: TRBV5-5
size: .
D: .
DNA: TGTGCCAGCAGCTTGGTAGGGACCGGCTACACCTTC
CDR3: CASSLVGTGYTF

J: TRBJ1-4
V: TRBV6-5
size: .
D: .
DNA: TGTGCCAGCAGTTACTCGAGGCGACAAAAACTGTTTTTT
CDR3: CASSYSRRQKLFF

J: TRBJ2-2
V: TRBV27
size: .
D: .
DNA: TGTGCCAGCAGCACCAGGGGGGCCAACACCGGGGAGCTGTTTTTT
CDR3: CASSTRGANTGELFF

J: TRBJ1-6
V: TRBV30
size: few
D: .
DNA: TGTGCCTGGAGTGCAGGACAAGATAATTCACCCCTCCACTTT
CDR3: CAWSAGQDNSPLHF

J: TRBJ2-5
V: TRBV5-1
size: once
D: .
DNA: TGCGCCAGCAGCTTGCTGACAGGGCGGGGAGAAGAGACCCAGTACTTC
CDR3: CASSLLTGRGEETQYF

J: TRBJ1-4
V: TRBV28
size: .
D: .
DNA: TGTGCCAGCAGTTTAAATGTCTTGGGGGCGCGGGAAAAACTGTTTTTT
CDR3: CASSLNVLGAREKLFF

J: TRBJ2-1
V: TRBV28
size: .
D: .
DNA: TGTGCCAGCACCCCCTGGGGGGTAGGGGATGAGCAGTTCTTC
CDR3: CASTPWGVGDEQFF

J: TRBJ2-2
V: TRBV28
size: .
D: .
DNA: TGTGCCAGCACCCCGCTTCAGGACACCGGGGAGCTGTTTTTT
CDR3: CASTPLQDTGELFF

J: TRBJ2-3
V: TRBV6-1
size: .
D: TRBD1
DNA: TGTGCCAGCAGTGATCCCAAGGGACAGGGGATAGATACGCAGTATTTT
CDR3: CASSDPKGQGIDTQYF

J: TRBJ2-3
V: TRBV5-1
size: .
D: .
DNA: TGCGCCAGCAGCTTGCCCACCACAGAGACAGATACGCAGTATTTT
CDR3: CASSLPTTETDTQYF

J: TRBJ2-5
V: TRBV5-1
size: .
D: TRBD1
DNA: TGCGCCAGCACCGAGGGACAGGGGGCGCGTGGAGAGACCCAGTACTTC
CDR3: CASTEGQGARGETQYF

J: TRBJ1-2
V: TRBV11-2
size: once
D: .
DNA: TGTGCCAGTCACCGGGGGGCCCTAGGAGGCTACACCTTC
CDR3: CASHRGALGGYTF

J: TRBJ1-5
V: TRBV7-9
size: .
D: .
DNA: TGTGCCAGCAGCTTAGCCTGGGAAGGCCAGCCCCAGCATTTT
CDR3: CASSLAWEGQPQHF

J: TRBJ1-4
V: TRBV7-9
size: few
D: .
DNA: TGTGCCAGCAGCTTAAAGGGGAGGGAGCGAAAACTGTTTTTT
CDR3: CASSLKGRERKLFF

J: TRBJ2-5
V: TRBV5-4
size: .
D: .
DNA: TGTGCCAGCAGCTTGCGACGCTGGTACCAAGAGACCCAGTACTTC
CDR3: CASSLRRWYQETQYF

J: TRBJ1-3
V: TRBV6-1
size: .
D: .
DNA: TGTGCCAGCAGTGAAGCGGACCGGCGGGGTCCGGCCCGGGACACCATATATTTT
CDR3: CASSEADRRGPARDTIYF

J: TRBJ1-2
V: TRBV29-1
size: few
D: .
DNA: TGCAGCGTTGAAGGGTCGGGGACCTCCTTTGGCTACACCTTC
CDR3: CSVEGSGTSFGYTF

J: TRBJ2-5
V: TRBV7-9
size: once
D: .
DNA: TGTGCCAGCAGCTTATCGGGACAAAAACAAGAGACCCAGTACTTC
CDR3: CASSLSGQKQETQYF

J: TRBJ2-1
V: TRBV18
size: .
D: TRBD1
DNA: TGTGCCAGCTCACCCCAAACCTCCGGGACAGGGGGGTACAATGAGCAGTTCTTC
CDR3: CASSPQTSGTGGYNEQFF

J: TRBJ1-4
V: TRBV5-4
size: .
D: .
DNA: TGTGCCAGCAGCTTGGATCTCCGGGAAAAACTGTTTTTT
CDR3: CASSLDLREKLFF

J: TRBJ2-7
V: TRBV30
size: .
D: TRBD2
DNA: TGCGCCTGGAGGAGGGCGGGGGGCTCCTACGAGCAGTACTTC
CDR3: CAWRRAGGSYEQYF

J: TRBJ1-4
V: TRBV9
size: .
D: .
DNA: TGTGCCAGCAGCGTAGACGTGGGACGGGAAAATGAAAAACTGTTTTTT
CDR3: CASSVDVGRENEKLFF

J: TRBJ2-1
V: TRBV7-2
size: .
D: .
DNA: TGTGCCAGTGGGACCATTTACAATACTGAGCAGTTCTTC
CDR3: CASGTIYNTEQFF

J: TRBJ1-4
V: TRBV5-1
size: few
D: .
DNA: TGCGCCAGCAGCTTGAAGGGTCAGGATGAAAAACTGTTTTTT
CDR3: CASSLKGQDEKLFF

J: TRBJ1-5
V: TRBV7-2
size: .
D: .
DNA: TGTGCCAGCAGCTTAGGACCGATCAATCAGCCCCAGCATTTT
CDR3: CASSLGPINQPQHF

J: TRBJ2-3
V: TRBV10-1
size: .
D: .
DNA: TGCGCCAGCAGTACACAGGGGAGGGATACGCAGTATTTT
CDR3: CASSTQGRDTQYF

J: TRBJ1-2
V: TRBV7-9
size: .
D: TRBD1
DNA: TGTGCCAGCAGCGCCCGACAGGGCCCAAACTATGGCTACACCTTC
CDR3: CASSARQGPNYGYTF

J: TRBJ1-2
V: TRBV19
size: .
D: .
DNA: TGTGCCAGTTATCGAGGTGGGGCCAACTCTAACTATGGCTACACCTTC
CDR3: CASYRGGANSNYGYTF

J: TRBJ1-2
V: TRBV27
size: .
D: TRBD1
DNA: TGTGCCAGCAGTTTAAGGGCGCTGACAGGGAGCGTGGGCTACACCTTC
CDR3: CASSLRALTGSVGYTF

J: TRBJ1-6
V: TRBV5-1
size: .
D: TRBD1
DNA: TGCGCCAGCAGTCCCGGGACAGGGGGCAAAAATTCACCCCTCCACTTT
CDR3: CASSPGTGGKNSPLHF

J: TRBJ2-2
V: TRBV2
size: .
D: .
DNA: TGTGCCAGCAGCCAGACAGAACCTAACACCGGGGAGCTGTTTTTT
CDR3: CASSQTEPNTGELFF

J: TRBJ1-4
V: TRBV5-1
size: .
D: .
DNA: TGCGCCAGCAGTCCTGAGGGGGGAGGAGAAAAACTGTTTTTT
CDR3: CASSPEGGGEKLFF

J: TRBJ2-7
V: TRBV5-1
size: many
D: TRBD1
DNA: TGCGCCAGCAGCTCCGGACAGGGGGCCTACGAGCAGTACTTC
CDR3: CASSSGQGAYEQYF

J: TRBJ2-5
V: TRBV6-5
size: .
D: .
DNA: TGTGCCAGCACCGGCGCTTTGAGGCGGGAGACCCAGTACTTC
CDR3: CASTGALRRETQYF

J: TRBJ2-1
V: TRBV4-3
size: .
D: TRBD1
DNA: TGCGCCAGCAGCCGCTCGGGACAGGGAGCCAATGAGCAGTTCTTC
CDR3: CASSRSGQGANEQFF

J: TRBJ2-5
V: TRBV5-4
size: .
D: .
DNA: TGTGCCAGCAGCTTGCAGGAGGGAGGAGAGACCCAGTACTTC
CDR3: CASSLQEGGETQYF

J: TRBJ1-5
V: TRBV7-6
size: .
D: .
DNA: TGTGCCAGCAGCTTGGGGCAGGCGGGTCCGCCCCAGCATTTT
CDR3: CASSLGQAGPPQHF

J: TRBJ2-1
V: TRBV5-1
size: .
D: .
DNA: TGCGCCAGCAGCCTGAGGGGGGGGGATTACAATGAGCAGTTCTTC
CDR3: CASSLRGGDYNEQFF

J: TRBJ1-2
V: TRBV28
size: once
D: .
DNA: TGTGCCAGCAGTTCGGAGGGGCCTTATGGCTACACCTTC
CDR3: CASSSEGPYGYTF

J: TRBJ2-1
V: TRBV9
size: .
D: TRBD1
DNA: TGTGCCAGCAGCGTGACAGGGGGCAATGAGCAGTTCTTC
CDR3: CASSVTGGNEQFF

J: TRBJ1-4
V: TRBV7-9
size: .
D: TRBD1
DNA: TGTGCCAGCAGCTGGGGGACAGGTGAAAAACTGTTTTTT
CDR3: CASSWGTGEKLFF

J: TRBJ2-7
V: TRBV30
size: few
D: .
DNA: TGTGCCTGGAGTGTACACAGGTCCTACGAGCAGTACTTC
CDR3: CAWSVHRSYEQYF

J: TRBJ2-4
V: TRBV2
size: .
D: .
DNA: TGTGCCAGCAGTCCCGGGACACGAATTCACATTCAGTACTTC
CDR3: CASSPGTRIHIQYF

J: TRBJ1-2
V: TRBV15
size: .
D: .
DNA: TGTGCCACCAGCAATCCCGGCTATGGCTACACCTTC
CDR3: CATSNPGYGYTF